One and the same sample provided the 12 T cell receptor beta chains below, sequenced in a study of blood T cell repertoires in COVID-19. Some clones are missing from TCRdb's copy, which holds only in-frame ones; the method was immunoSEQ multiplex PCR. The data contain under 250,000 clones, 81% of them singletons. The sample was PBMCs or T cells enriched from blood (not recorded which). The receptor source for this set is a woman aged 50 to 65 with acute COVID-19.

V usage is TRBV12-3 or TRBV12-4 and J usage is TRBJ2-5; a weak D match, TRBD1 (5 bases). V shed 5 bases and J shed 4 bases, with 11 bases lying between them. The CDR3 totals 13 residues. CDR3 bases: TGTGCCAGCAGTGCTGGACAAACAGAGACCCAGTACTTC. Translating gives CASSAGQTETQYF.

Here the CDR3 DNA reads TGTGCCAGCAGTGCGGGACAGGCAACTAATGAAAAACTGTTTTTT. Encoded protein: CASSAGQATNEKLFF. This chain links TRBV25-1 with TRBJ1-4, with 8 bases identical to TRBD1. Trimming cost V 4 bases and J 0 bases; bases outside gene matches: 1. The germline CDR1 and CDR2 sequences are MGHDK and SYGVNS. The CDR3 loop spans 15 amino acids.

The genes are TRBV2 and TRBJ2-2; D gene ambiguous. Germline lookup yields CDR1 SNHLY and CDR2 FYNNEI. Trimming took off 8 bases at V and 0 bases at J, with 13 bases between the two ends. The CDR3 extends over 15 amino acids. CDR3 in amino acids: CASQRSGSNTGELFF. In DNA form, the CDR3 reads TGTGCCAGCCAACGGTCGGGTTCGAACACCGGGGAGCTGTTTTTT.

The chain has TRBV28 and TRBJ1-5; possibly TRBD1 for D (6 bases). Per germline, CDR1 MDHEN and CDR2 SYDVKM. V was trimmed by 1 base and J by 13 bases, leaving 14 bases between them. There are 13 residues in the CDR3. Here the CDR3 reads CASSLSSLGAQHF. The CDR3 nucleotides are TGTGCCAGCAGTTTATCGTCTTTGGGGGCTCAGCATTTT.

The rearrangement joins TRBV6-5 to TRBJ2-7; TRBD1 aligns across 8 bases. The V and J ends lost 5 bases and 2 bases, in that order; junction bases with no gene match: 5. Germline V gene lookup returns CDR1 MNHEY and CDR2 SVGAGI. The CDR3 runs to 14 residues. The CDR3 DNA reads TGTGCCAGCAGTAGGACAGGGCCGCCCTACGAGCAGTACTTC. Translation: CASSRTGPPYEQYF.

The rearrangement joins TRBV10-3 to TRBJ2-1; 16 nucleotides match TRBD2. Trimming at V came to 0 bases and at J to 7 bases, leaving 6 bases not matched to a gene. CDR3 length: 18 amino acids. Germline CDR1 is ENHRY and CDR2 is SYGVKD. Written as DNA, the CDR3 is TGTGCCATCAGTGAGTCTAGTAGGGGACTAGCGGGAGGGAATGAGCAGTTCTTC. Amino acids: CAISESSRGLAGGNEQFF.

The chain employs TRBV4-1 and TRBJ1-1; TRBD1 might be the D (5 bases). The CDR3 has 15 amino acids. Germline lookup yields CDR1 MGHRA and CDR2 YSYEKL. Trimming took 0 bases from V and 8 from J, leaving 16 bases between them. CDR3 sequence (DNA): TGCGCCAGCAGCCAAGAACCGGGGGGGTTTGAGGAAGCTTTCTTT. Residues: CASSQEPGGFEEAFF.

This chain links TRBV19 with TRBJ2-7; 8 bases match TRBD1. Trimming cost V 5 bases and J 3 bases; bases outside gene matches: 12. Germline V gives CDR1 LNHDA, CDR2 SQIVND (reference sequence). The CDR3 consists of 16 residues. The CDR3 is CASSHQRQGPGYEQYF. As DNA, the CDR3 is TGTGCCAGTAGTCACCAAAGACAGGGGCCCGGCTACGAGCAGTACTTC.

This chain links TRBV19 with TRBJ2-7, with 7 positions matching TRBD1. This CDR3 is 15 amino acids long. Germline V lookup: CDR1 LNHDA, CDR2 SQIVND (reference sequence). V gave up 3 bases and J gave up 1 base; unmatched junction bases: 6. CDR3 DNA sequence: TGTGCCAGTAGTATGAAGGGGGCTGGGTCCTACGAGCAGTACTTC. This sequence encodes CASSMKGAGSYEQYF.

The chain carries TRBV28 and TRBJ2-7; 7 positions match TRBD1. V lost 5 bases to trimming and J lost 1 base; unmatched junction nucleotides: 2. Germline V CDR1 and CDR2: MDHEN, SYDVKM. The CDR3 has 13 amino acids. The CDR3 nucleotides are TGTGCCAGCAGTCTACAGGGGTCCTACGAGCAGTACTTC. It codes for CASSLQGSYEQYF.

This rearrangement joins TRBV7-9 to TRBJ1-1; tentatively, D is TRBD1 (5 bases). Trimming stripped 6 bases from V and 1 base from J, with 9 bases between. The CDR3 runs 13 residues. CDR1 SEHNR and CDR2 FQNEAQ come from the germline V gene (reference sequence). The CDR3 here is CASRPTANTEAFF. The CDR3 coding sequence is TGTGCCAGCAGACCGACAGCGAACACTGAAGCTTTCTTT.

The V and J genes are TRBV14 and TRBJ2-5; 7 bases fit TRBD1. Germline V gives CDR1 SGHDN, CDR2 FVKESK. V was clipped by 7 bases and J by 5 bases; unmatched bases: 7. This CDR3 is 13 amino acids long. CDR3 sequence: CASNRQGFETQYF. In DNA form, the CDR3 reads TGTGCCAGCAACCGACAGGGCTTTGAGACCCAGTACTTC.